This T cell receptor beta chain was identified during a study of blood T cell repertoires in COVID-19. Germline V gene sequence: CDR1 SNHLY, CDR2 FYNNEI. J lost 2 bases, V lost 5 bases, and 7 bases had no gene match. The length of the CDR3 is 15 residues. Each participant's cohort was designated according to participant-reported clinical history. Each recovered donor of Cohort 3 presented with two negative PCRs, clearance, or symptom resolution. Authors' methods: Estimates of nucleated cell counts were drawn from the amplification of reference gene primers. Generated by immunoSEQ multiplex PCR, the TCRdb table keeps only in-frame clones and is missing some. The V and J calls and clone size were taken over from that table, and D and trimming were inferred from the DNA. The sample contains approximately 300,000 clones, 65% to 90% of which appear only once.

The chain carries TRBV2 and TRBJ2-3, with 7 bases matching TRBD1. The clonotype was recovered from a woman aged 18 to 35 who had recovered from COVID-19. Sequences were obtained from PBMCs or T cells enriched from blood (not recorded which). CDR3 loop: CASSSGQAYTDTQYF. The CDR3 bases are TGTGCCAGCAGTTCCGGACAGGCATACACAGATACGCAGTATTTT.